The 17 T cell receptor beta chains below come from one sample, sequenced in a study of T cells in localized non-small cell lung cancer. TCRdb's copy holds only in-frame clones and misses some; the assay was immunoSEQ multiplex PCR. Among about 12,000 clones listed, under 90% were seen once. The material was peripheral blood, obtained before any cancer treatment. The receptors come from a male donor aged 60 or over with stage I lung adenocarcinoma.

The chain links TRBV30 to TRBJ2-2, with 15 bases aligning to TRBD2. Trimming took 4 bases from V and 3 from J; bases not matched to a gene: 3. The CDR3 totals 16 residues. Germline CDR1 and CDR2: GTSNPN and SVGIG (reference sequence). The CDR3 protein is CAWMGLAGGHTGELFF. The CDR3 DNA follows: TGTGCCTGGATGGGACTAGCGGGGGGCCACACCGGGGAGCTGTTTTTT.

The rearrangement links TRBV19 to TRBJ2-5; 8 nucleotides agree with TRBD2. Germline CDR1 is LNHDA and CDR2 is SQIVND (reference sequence). With 3 bases clipped from V and 1 base from J, the junction kept 4 bases outside the gene matches. The CDR3 covers 15 residues. The CDR3 here is CASSISRGGQETQYF. CDR3 DNA: TGTGCCAGTAGTATCTCTCGGGGGGGCCAAGAGACCCAGTACTTC.

This clone was picked up one time. J is TRBJ2-5 and V is TRBV7-2; 9 bases fit TRBD2. Germline CDR1 SGHTA, CDR2 FQGNSA. After removal of 4 bases from V and 1 base from J, the junction contained 13 bases not matched to a gene. The CDR3 totals 18 residues. The CDR3 coding sequence is TGTGCCAGCAGCTCCCCCCGAAGCTCTAGCGGGGCCCAAGAGACCCAGTACTTC. Its translation: CASSSPRSSSGAQETQYF.

The genes are TRBV18 and TRBJ1-5, with D perhaps TRBD1 (6 bases). Looked up from germline, CDR1 is KGHSH and CDR2 is LQKENI. Trimming shortened V by 2 bases and J by 4 bases, and 18 bases separated the two germline ends. The CDR3 has 17 residues. The DNA of the CDR3 is TGTGCCAGCTCACCAGAGCTTAAAGACAGGATTAATCAGCCCCAGCATTTT. Its protein product is CASSPELKDRINQPQHF. Supplemented by reference TRBV18 and TRBJ1-5, the full variable domain reads NAGVMQNPRHLVRRRGQEARLRCSPMKGHSHVYWYRQLPEEGLKFMVYLQKENIIDESGMPKERFSAEFPKEGPSILRIQQVVRGDSAAYFCASSPELKDRINQPQHFGDGTRLSIL.

Points on this clone: The germline gene is not matched at one end of the junction; a read error may be the cause. This chain connects TRBV29-1 to TRBJ2-7, with TRBD1 as a possible D gene (5 bases). This CDR3 spans 13 amino acids. The germline CDR1 and CDR2 sequences are SQVTM and ANQGSEA. In DNA form, the CDR3 reads TGCAGCGTCGAAGTCGGGCAGGGCTACGAGCAGTACTTC. This translates into CSVEVGQGYEQYF.

In its sample, this clone was seen a few times. The genes are TRBV19 and TRBJ2-5; 8 bases agree with TRBD1. The CDR3 consists of 13 residues. From germline, CDR1 is LNHDA and CDR2 SQIVND (reference sequence). V was pared by 6 bases and J by 1 base, with 1 base of the junction left unmatched. CDR3 DNA: TGTGCCAGTAGCAGGGGGCCCCAAGAGACCCAGTACTTC. This codes for CASSRGPQETQYF.

The chain has TRBV14 and TRBJ2-7; D gene uncertain. The V end lost 4 bases, the J end lost 3 bases, and 7 bases lay between the germline ends. CDR3 size: 12 residues. In germline, CDR1 is SGHDN, CDR2 FVKESK. The CDR3 spells CASSPDRYEQYF. CDR3 DNA: TGTGCCAGCAGCCCCGACCGCTACGAGCAGTACTTC.

The chain combines TRBV7-9 with TRBJ2-5; D not certain. Between the trimmed V and J ends, which lost 1 base and 4 bases, there was a span of 10 bases. The CDR3 has 14 amino acids. Germline lookup yields CDR1 SEHNR and CDR2 FQNEAQ (reference sequence). This CDR3 reads CASSLENRLETQYF. Here the CDR3 DNA reads TGTGCCAGCAGCTTAGAAAATCGGCTAGAGACCCAGTACTTC.

The rearrangement joins TRBV25-1 to TRBJ2-3, with 10 bases that match TRBD2. Germline values: CDR1 MGHDK, CDR2 SYGVNS. The ends lost 1 base at V and 5 bases at J; junction bases unmatched: 3. The CDR3 is 15 residues long. DNA of the CDR3: TGTGCCAGCAGTGAATCAGCGGGGGGGCGAGATACGCAGTATTTT. Translating it yields CASSESAGGRDTQYF.

The genes are TRBV19 and TRBJ2-1; 9 bases fit TRBD1. Germline V gives CDR1 LNHDA, CDR2 SQIVND (reference sequence). The CDR3 is 14 amino acids. Losses at the gene ends were 8 bases for V and 5 bases for J; bases not matched to a gene: 7. CDR3 coding DNA: TGTGCCAGTTGGGGACAGGGATCCAACAATGAGCAGTTCTTC. Translation: CASWGQGSNNEQFF.

The chain is built from TRBV19 and TRBJ2-3; D is tentatively TRBD1 or TRBD2 (5 bases each). V was trimmed by 6 bases and J by 2 bases, leaving 6 bases between them. Germline CDR1 reads LNHDA; CDR2 reads SQIVND (reference sequence). The CDR3 is 12 amino acids. The CDR3, as DNA: TGTGCCAGTAGGGGGGACACAGATACGCAGTATTTT. Residues: CASRGDTDTQYF.

The genes are TRBV28 and TRBJ1-3; D is undetermined. Germline V CDR1 and CDR2: MDHEN, SYDVKM. This CDR3 spans 15 amino acids. Trimming cost V 6 bases and J 3 bases, with 15 bases left between them. CDR3 loop: CASSFTGIRGNTIYF. As DNA, the CDR3 is TGTGCCAGCAGCTTTACGGGGATACGTGGAAACACCATATATTTT.

The chain links TRBV9 to TRBJ1-1; no reliable D call. Germline CDR1 and CDR2: SGDLS and YYNGEE. V lost 0 bases, J lost 2 bases, and 8 bases lay in between. This CDR3 spans 14 amino acids. CDR3 bases: TGTGCCAGCAGCGTAGTTACGGGAAACACTGAAGCTTTCTTT. This gives the protein CASSVVTGNTEAFF.

V and J are TRBV4-3 and TRBJ1-1, with D possibly matching TRBD1 (6 bases). This CDR3 comprises 16 residues. Germline CDR1 LGHNA, CDR2 YSLEER. Trimming stripped 6 bases from V and 4 bases from J, with 21 bases between. CDR3 DNA sequence: TGCGCCAGCAGTTGGACAGAGGGAAGGGGTCCCACTGAAGCTTTCTTT. Its translation: CASSWTEGRGPTEAFF.

The chain combines TRBV5-8 with TRBJ2-7; D perhaps matches TRBD2 (5 bases). V lost 0 bases and J 2 bases, leaving 9 bases between the germline ends. Germline values: CDR1 SGHTS, CDR2 YDEGEE. There are 14 residues in the CDR3. The CDR3 DNA sequence: TGTGCCAGCAGCTTGGCCAGAGGGCCCTACGAGCAGTACTTC. Its protein is CASSLARGPYEQYF.

This clone is termed medium-sized (0.01 to 0.1%). J is TRBJ1-3 and V is TRBV21-1. TRBV21-1 is shown as a pseudogene. The CDR3 runs to 17 residues. CDR3 amino acids: CASSATLGGSSGNTIYF. Here the CDR3 DNA reads TGTGCCAGCAGCGCGACCTTGGGGGGGTCCTCTGGAAACACCATATATTTT.

This clone was detected once. The CDR3 spells CASRIEGVFNEQFF. The CDR3 nucleotides read TGCGCCAGCAGAATCGAGGGGGTGTTCAATGAGCAGTTCTTC. J is TRBJ2-1 and V is TRBV5-1; tentatively, D is TRBD1 (6 bases). Germline loops: CDR1 SGHRS, CDR2 YFSETQ. V was cut by 5 bases and J by 6 bases, with 15 bases left in between. This CDR3 has 14 residues.